This record covers a single T cell receptor beta chain. These data belong to a study of T cell responses to AZD1222 COVID-19 vaccine. Trimming at V came to 7 bases and at J to 1 base, leaving 5 bases not matched to a gene. Germline V gene data show CDR1 as SGHRS and CDR2 as YFSETQ. The CDR3 is 15 residues long. The assay was immunoSEQ multiplex PCR, and TCRdb's table has in-frame clones only and misses some. Found here are 110,000 to 150,000 clones, around 92% of them singletons; the top ten hold roughly 3.5%. The receptor comes from an adult who received the AZD1222 COVID-19 vaccine. Here the sequenced sample was peripheral blood, taken 28 days after the second AZD1222 dose. The chain joins TRBV5-1 to TRBJ2-1; 10 nucleotides match TRBD2. CDR3 sequence (DNA): TGCGCCAGCTCGCGGACTAGCGGTTCCTACAATGAGCAGTTCTTC. Residues: CASSRTSGSYNEQFF.